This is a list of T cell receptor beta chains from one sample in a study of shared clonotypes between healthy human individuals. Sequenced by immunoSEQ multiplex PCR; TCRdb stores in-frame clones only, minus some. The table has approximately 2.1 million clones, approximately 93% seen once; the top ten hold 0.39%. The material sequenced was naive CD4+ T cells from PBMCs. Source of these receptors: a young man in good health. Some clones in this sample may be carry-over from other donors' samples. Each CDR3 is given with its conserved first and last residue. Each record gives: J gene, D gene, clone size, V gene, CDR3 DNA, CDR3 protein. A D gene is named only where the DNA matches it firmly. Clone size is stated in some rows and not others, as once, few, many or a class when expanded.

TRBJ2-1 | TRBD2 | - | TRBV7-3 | TGTGCCAGCAGCACCAAACCAGGGCTAGCGGGAGTGCGGTCCTACAATGAGCAGTTCTTC | CASSTKPGLAGVRSYNEQFF
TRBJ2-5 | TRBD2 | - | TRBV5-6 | TGTGCCAGCAGCTTGGATGGGGGGGTAGTAGAGACCCAGTACTTC | CASSLDGGVVETQYF
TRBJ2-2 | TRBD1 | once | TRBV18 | TGTGCCAGCTCTTCGACGGGACAGGGGGCTAGCGGCACCGGGGAGCTGTTTTTT | CASSSTGQGASGTGELFF
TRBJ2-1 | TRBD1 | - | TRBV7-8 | TGTGCCAGCAGCGGATGGGACAGTCGCTCCTACAATGAGCAGTTCTTC | CASSGWDSRSYNEQFF
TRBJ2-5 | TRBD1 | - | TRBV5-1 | TGCGCCAGCAGCCAACGACCTGGGACAGGGGGGGAAGAGACCCAGTACTTC | CASSQRPGTGGEETQYF
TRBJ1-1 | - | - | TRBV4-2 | TGTGCCAGCAGCCAAGGGGACACGGGTGGGACTTTCTTT | CASSQGDTGGTFF
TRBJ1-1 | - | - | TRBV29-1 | TGCAGCGTCCCACCCAACCTCGGACAGCGGAACACTGAAGCTTTCTTT | CSVPPNLGQRNTEAFF
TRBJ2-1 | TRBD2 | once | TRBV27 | TGTGCCAGCAGTCCCGGGACTAGCGGGAGGGCCCTCTCGAATGAGCAGTTCTTC | CASSPGTSGRALSNEQFF
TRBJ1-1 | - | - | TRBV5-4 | TGTGCCAGCAGCTTCACAGGTCGGGGGAATCGTGGTGAAGCTTTCTTT | CASSFTGRGNRGEAFF
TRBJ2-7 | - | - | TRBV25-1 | TGTGTCAAGGGGGGGATCGGGTACGAGCAGTACTTC | CVKGGIGYEQYF
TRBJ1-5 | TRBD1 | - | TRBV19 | TGTGCCAGTAGTGGGGACAGAGCTGACGGGCTACGGCGGCCCCAGCATTTT | CASSGDRADGLRRPQHF
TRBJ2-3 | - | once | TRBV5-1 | TGCGCCAGCAGCGCTGGGACCGTTAGCACAGATACGCAGTATTTT | CASSAGTVSTDTQYF
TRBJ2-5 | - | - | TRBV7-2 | TGTGCCAGCAGCTTAGAGAGGGGTCGGGAGACCCAGTACTTC | CASSLERGRETQYF
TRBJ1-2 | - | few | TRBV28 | TGTGCCAGCAGTATGTACAGGGAGTTAGGCTACACCTTC | CASSMYRELGYTF
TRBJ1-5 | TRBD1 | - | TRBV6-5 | TGTGCCAGCAGTTATGACAGGGATAGCAATCAGCCCCAGCATTTT | CASSYDRDSNQPQHF
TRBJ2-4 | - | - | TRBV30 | TGTGCCTGGAGTGTACCCAGGAAAAAAAACATTCAGTACTTC | CAWSVPRKKNIQYF
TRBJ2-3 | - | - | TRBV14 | TGTGCCAGCAGCCAAGTGGACGGCGTAGATACGCAGTATTTT | CASSQVDGVDTQYF
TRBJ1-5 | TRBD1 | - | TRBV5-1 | TGCGCCAGCAGCCGAACCGGGACAGGGGAAGGTCAGCCCCAGCATTTT | CASSRTGTGEGQPQHF
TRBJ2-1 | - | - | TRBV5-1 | TGCGCCAGCAGCCCGGGGGCGGGGTTAGATGAGCAGTTCTTC | CASSPGAGLDEQFF
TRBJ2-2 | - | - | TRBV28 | TGTGCCAGCAGGCCGAGTAGCGGAGGGGGGACCGGGGAGCTGTTTTTT | CASRPSSGGGTGELFF
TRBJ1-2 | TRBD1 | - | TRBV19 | TGTGCCAGTAGTCTTCCGGGACAGGGTAACTATGGCTACACCTTC | CASSLPGQGNYGYTF
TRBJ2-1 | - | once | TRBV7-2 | TGTGCCAGCAGCTTAGTTAGTGGGGGCGTCCACAATGAGCAGTTCTTC | CASSLVSGGVHNEQFF
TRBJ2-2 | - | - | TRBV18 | TGTGCCAGCTCACCGGGACGAAAGAACACCGGGGAGCTGTTTTTT | CASSPGRKNTGELFF
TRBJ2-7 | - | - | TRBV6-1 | TGTGCCAGCGTCGTCGCAGGCTCCTACGAGCAGTACTTC | CASVVAGSYEQYF
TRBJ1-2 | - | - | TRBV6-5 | TGTGCCAGCAGGCCCCTTGGGGTCGACGGCTACACCTTC | CASRPLGVDGYTF
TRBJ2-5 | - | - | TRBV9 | TGTGCCAGCAGCCCCCAGGACAGCCAAGAGACCCAGTACTTC | CASSPQDSQETQYF
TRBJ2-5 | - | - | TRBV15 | TGTGCCACCAGCAGAAGGACAGAACCCTTCGGGACCCAGTACTTC | CATSRRTEPFGTQYF
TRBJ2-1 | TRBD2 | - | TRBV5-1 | TGCGCCAGCAGCCAAGCGGGGGGAGAGCAGTTCTTC | CASSQAGGEQFF
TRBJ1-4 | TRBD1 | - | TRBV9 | TGTGCCAGCAGCTCGTCTCGACAGGGACCTAATGAAAAACTGTTTTTT | CASSSSRQGPNEKLFF
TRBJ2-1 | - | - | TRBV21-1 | TGTGCCAGCAGCTACTGGACCCTTTACAATGAGCAGTTCTTC | CASSYWTLYNEQFF
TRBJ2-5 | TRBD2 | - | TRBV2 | TGTGCCAGCAGTGATCAGCGGGGAAAAGAGACCCAGTACTTC | CASSDQRGKETQYF
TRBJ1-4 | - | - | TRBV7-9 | TGTGCCAGCAGCTTACAGACAGGACATAATGAAAAACTGTTTTTT | CASSLQTGHNEKLFF
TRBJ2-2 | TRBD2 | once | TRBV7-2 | TGTGCCAGCAGCCGATTAGCGGGAGGCCCGAACACCGGGGAGCTGTTTTTT | CASSRLAGGPNTGELFF
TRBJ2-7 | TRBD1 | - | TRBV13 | TGTGCCAGCAGCCCCGACCCGGACAGGGTCGGAGAGCAGTACTTC | CASSPDPDRVGEQYF
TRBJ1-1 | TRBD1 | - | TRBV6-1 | TGTGCCAGCAAGACCGGGACAGTGAACACTGAAGCTTTCTTT | CASKTGTVNTEAFF